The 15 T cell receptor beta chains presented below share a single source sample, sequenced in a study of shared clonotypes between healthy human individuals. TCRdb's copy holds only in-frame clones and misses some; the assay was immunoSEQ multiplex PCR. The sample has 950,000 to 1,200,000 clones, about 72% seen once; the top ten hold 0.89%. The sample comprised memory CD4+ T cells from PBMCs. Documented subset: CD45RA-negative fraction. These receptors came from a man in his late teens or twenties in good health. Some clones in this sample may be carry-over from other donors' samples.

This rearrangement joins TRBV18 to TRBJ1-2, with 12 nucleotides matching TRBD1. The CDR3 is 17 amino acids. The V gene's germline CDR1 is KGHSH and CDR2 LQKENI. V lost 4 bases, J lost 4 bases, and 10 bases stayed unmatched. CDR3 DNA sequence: TGTGCCAGCTCACTGGGGACAGGGGGCCATCAACTCTATGGCTACACCTTC. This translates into CASSLGTGGHQLYGYTF.

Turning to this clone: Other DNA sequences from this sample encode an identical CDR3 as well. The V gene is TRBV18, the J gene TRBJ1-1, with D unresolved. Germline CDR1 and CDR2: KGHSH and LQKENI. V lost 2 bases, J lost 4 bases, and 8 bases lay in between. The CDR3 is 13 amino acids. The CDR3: CASSPGLGTEAFF. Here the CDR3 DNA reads TGTGCCAGCTCACCAGGGTTGGGCACTGAAGCTTTCTTT. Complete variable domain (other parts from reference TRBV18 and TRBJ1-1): NAGVMQNPRHLVRRRGQEARLRCSPMKGHSHVYWYRQLPEEGLKFMVYLQKENIIDESGMPKERFSAEFPKEGPSILRIQQVVRGDSAAYFCASSPGLGTEAFFGQGTRLTVV.

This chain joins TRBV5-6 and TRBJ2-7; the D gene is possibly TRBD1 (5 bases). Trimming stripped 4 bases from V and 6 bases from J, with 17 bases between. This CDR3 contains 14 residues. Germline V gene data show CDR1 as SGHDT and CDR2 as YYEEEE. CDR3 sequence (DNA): TGTGCCAGCAGCGGGGCCGGAGAAGTCAGCGAGCAGTACTTC. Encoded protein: CASSGAGEVSEQYF.

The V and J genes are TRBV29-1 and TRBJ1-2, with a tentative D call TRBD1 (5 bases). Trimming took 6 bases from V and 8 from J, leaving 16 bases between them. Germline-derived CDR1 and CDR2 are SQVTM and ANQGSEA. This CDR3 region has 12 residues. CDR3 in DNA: TGCAGCGTAGATACGGGGGTCCGCGGCTACACCTTC. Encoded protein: CSVDTGVRGYTF. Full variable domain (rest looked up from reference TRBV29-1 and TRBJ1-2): SAVISQKPSRDICQRGTSLTIQCQVDSQVTMMFWYRQQPGQSLTLIATANQGSEATYESGFVIDKFPISRPNLTFSTLTVSNMSPEDSSIYLCSVDTGVRGYTFGSGTRLTVV.

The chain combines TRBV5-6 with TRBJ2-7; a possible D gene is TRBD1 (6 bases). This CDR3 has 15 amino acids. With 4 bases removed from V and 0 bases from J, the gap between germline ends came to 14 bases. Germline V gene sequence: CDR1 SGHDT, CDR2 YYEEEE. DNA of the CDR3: TGTGCCAGCAGCGCCCTAGGGGGATTCTCCTACGAGCAGTACTTC. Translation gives CASSALGGFSYEQYF.

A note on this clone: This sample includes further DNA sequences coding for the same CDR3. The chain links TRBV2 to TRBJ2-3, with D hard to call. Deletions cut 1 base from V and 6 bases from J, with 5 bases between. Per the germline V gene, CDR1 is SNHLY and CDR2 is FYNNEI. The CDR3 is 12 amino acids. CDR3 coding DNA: TGTGCCAGCAGTGAAGGAGCCGATACGCAGTATTTT. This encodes CASSEGADTQYF.

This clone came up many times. In DNA form, the CDR3 reads TGTGCCAGCAGCTTAGGGCCCACGGGAATTGTGTCCTACGAGCAGTACTTC. Translation gives CASSLGPTGIVSYEQYF. The chain links TRBV5-4 to TRBJ2-7; maybe TRBD2 (5 bases). With 2 bases removed from V and 1 base from J, the gap between germline ends came to 19 bases. The CDR3 is made up of 17 amino acids. The germline V gene has CDR1 SGHNT and CDR2 YYREEE (reference sequence).

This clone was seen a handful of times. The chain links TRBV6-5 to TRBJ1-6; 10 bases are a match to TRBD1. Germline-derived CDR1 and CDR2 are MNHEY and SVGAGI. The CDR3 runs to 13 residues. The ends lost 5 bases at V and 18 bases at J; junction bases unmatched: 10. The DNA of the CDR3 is TGTGCCAGCAGTCTCTACGGGACAGGGGTGACCCACTTT. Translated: CASSLYGTGVTHF.

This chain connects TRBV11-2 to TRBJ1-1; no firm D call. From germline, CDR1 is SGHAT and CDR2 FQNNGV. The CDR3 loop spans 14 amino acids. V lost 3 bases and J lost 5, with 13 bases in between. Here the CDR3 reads CASSFTVSGTEAFF. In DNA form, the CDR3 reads TGTGCCAGCAGCTTCACGGTATCGGGGACTGAAGCTTTCTTT.

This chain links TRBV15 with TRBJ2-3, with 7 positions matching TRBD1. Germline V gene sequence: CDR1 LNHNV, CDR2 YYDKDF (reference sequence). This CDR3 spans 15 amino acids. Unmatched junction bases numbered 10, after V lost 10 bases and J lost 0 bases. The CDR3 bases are TGTGCCAGCGCAGACAGGGCCGCTAGCACAGATACGCAGTATTTT. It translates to CASADRAASTDTQYF. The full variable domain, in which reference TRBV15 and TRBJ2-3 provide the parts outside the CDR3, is DAMVIQNPRYQVTQFGKPVTLSCSQTLNHNVMYWYQQKSSQAPKLLFHYYDKDFNNEADTPDNFQSRRPNTSFCFLDIRSPGLGDTAMYLCASADRAASTDTQYFGPGTRLTVL.

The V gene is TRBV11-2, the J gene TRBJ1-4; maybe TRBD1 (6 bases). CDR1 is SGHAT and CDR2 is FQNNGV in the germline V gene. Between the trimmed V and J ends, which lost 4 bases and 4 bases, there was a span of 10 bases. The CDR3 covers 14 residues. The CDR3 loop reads CASSYRALNEKLFF. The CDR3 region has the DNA TGTGCCAGCAGCTACAGGGCCCTTAATGAAAAACTGTTTTTT.

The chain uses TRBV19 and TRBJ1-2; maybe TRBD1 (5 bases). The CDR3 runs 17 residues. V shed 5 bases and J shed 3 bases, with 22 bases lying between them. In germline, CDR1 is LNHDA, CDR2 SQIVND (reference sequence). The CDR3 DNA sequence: TGTGCCAGTAGTGGATACCGGGACCCCCAGCTAGACTATGGCTACACCTTC. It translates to CASSGYRDPQLDYGYTF.

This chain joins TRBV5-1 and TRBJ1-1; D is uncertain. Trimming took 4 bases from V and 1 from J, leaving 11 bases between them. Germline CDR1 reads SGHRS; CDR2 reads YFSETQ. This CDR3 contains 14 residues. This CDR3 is CASSAILGNTEAFF. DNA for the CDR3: TGCGCCAGCAGCGCCATTCTAGGGAACACTGAAGCTTTCTTT. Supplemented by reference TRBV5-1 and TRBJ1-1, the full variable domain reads KAGVTQTPRYLIKTRGQQVTLSCSPISGHRSVSWYQQTPGQGLQFLFEYFSETQRNKGNFPGRFSGRQFSNSRSEMNVSTLELGDSALYLCASSAILGNTEAFFGQGTRLTVV.

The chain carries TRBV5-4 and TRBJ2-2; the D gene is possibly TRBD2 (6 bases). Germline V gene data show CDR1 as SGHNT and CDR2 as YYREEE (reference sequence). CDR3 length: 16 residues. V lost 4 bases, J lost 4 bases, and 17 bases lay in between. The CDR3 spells CASSPREAGITGELFF. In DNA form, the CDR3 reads TGTGCCAGCAGCCCAAGAGAAGCGGGCATCACCGGGGAGCTGTTTTTT. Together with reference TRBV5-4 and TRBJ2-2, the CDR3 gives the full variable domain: ETGVTQSPTHLIKTRGQQVTLRCSSQSGHNTVSWYQQALGQGPQFIFQYYREEENGRGNFPPRFSGLQFPNYSSELNVNALELDDSALYLCASSPREAGITGELFFGEGSRLTVL.

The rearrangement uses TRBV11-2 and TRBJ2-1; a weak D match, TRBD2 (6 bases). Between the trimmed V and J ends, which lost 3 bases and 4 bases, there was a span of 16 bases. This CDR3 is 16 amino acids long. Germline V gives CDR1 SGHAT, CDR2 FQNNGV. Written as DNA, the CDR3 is TGTGCCAGCAGCTTGAGCCGACCGGGACTTTACAATGAGCAGTTCTTC. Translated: CASSLSRPGLYNEQFF.